These T cell receptor beta chains were read from a single sample in a study of T cell clones after liver transplantation. TCRdb keeps only in-frame clones here, not all; method: immunoSEQ multiplex PCR. This table holds 95,000 to 130,000 clones, just over 90% found once. The sequenced sample was CD4+ T cells from blood, obtained 12 months after liver transplant. The receptor set was obtained from a human patient who received a liver transplant. Some T cells may be provided by the graft donor. Both conserved end residues are part of each CDR3. A D gene is named only where the DNA matches it firmly. Size tells how often a clone was seen (once, few, many) or the class of an expanded clone, and some rows leave it out.

TRBJ2-7,TRBV28,TRBD1,NA,TGTGCCAGCAGTAAGGGACAGCTCTACGAGCAGTACTTC,CASSKGQLYEQYF
TRBJ2-3,TRBV2,TRBD2,NA,TGTGCCAGCAGGGGACTGGCGGGAGGAAGCACAGATACGCAGTATTTT,CASRGLAGGSTDTQYF
TRBJ2-7,TRBV7-9,TRBD2,NA,TGTGCCAGCAGCCGGGGGAGCGGGAGGTACGAGCAGTACTTC,CASSRGSGRYEQYF
TRBJ2-7,TRBV9,TRBD1,NA,TGTGCCAGCAGCGTAGGGACAGGGCAATACGAGCAGTACTTC,CASSVGTGQYEQYF
TRBJ2-4,TRBV19,NA,NA,TGTGCCAGTAGTATTGGAGGTAACGGCGGCATTCAGTACTTC,CASSIGGNGGIQYF
TRBJ2-5,TRBV6-5,NA,NA,TGTGCCAGCAGTCGGAGCGGGCGGGAGACCCAGTACTTC,CASSRSGRETQYF
TRBJ2-3,TRBV5-1,NA,NA,TGCGCCAGCAGCTACAGCAGGGCCGGGGGCACAGATACGCAGTATTTT,CASSYSRAGGTDTQYF
TRBJ2-1,TRBV4-2,TRBD2,NA,TGTGCCAGCAGCCAAGATCATGGTAGCGGGATCGGCAATGAGCAGTTCTTC,CASSQDHGSGIGNEQFF
TRBJ1-1,TRBV6-1,NA,NA,TGTGCCAGCAGTGAAGAACTTACGTGGGGGACTGAAGCTTTCTTT,CASSEELTWGTEAFF
TRBJ2-7,TRBV12-5,TRBD1,NA,TGTGCTAGTGAACCGGGACAGGGTGGCCACGAGCAGTACTTC,CASEPGQGGHEQYF
TRBJ2-2,TRBV5-6,NA,NA,TGTGCCAGCAGCTTGGGACCTCCCCACGGGGAGCTGTTTTTT,CASSLGPPHGELFF
TRBJ2-5,TRBV5-1,NA,NA,TGCGCCAGCAGCTTGAGCCAAGAGACCCAGTACTTC,CASSLSQETQYF
TRBJ1-1,TRBV18,NA,NA,TGTGCCAGCTCACCAAAAGTCGACGCGAACACTGAAGCTTTCTTT,CASSPKVDANTEAFF
TRBJ1-1,TRBV5-1,NA,few,TGCGCCAGCAGCTCTTTAGCCCCGGGGTCTGAAGCTTTCTTT,CASSSLAPGSEAFF
TRBJ2-7,TRBV5-1,TRBD2,once,TGCGCCAGCAGCCCGGGACTAGCGGGAGGATTTTTAACGTTC,CASSPGLAGGFLTF